This note documents a single TCR beta chain sequence. Its antigen is not identified. Primers: 60 Vbeta forward and 13 Jbeta reverse. Libraries were prepared by immunoSEQ multiplex PCR; TCRdb keeps only in-frame clonotypes and omits some of them. The sample records about 120,000 clones, about 70% being singletons. This entry comes from a study of cytomegalovirus exposure and HLA in healthy donors. Overall study findings and caveats: An assumption of roughly uniform sequencing depth across donors underlay the presence/absence analyses.

This sequence was found in a woman in her thirties or forties in good health and CMV-seropositive. The sequencing input was PBMCs.

The CDR3 reads CASSHRERSNQPQHF. CDR3 nucleotides: TGTGCCAGCAGCCACAGGGAAAGGAGCAATCAGCCCCAGCATTTT. The V and J genes are TRBV5-6 and TRBJ1-5, with D tentatively TRBD1 (6 bases). CDR1 is SGHDT and CDR2 is YYEEEE in the germline V gene. Trimming stripped 4 bases from V and 1 base from J, with 12 bases between. The CDR3 is 15 amino acids.